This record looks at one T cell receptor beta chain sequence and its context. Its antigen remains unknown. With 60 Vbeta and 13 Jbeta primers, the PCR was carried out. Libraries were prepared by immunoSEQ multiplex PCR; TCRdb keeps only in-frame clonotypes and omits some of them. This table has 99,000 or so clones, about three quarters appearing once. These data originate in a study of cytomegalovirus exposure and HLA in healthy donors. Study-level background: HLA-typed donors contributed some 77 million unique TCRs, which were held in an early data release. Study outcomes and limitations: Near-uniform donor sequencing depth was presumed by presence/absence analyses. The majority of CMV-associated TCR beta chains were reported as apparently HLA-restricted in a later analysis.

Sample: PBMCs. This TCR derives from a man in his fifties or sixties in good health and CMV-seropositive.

This CDR3 reads CASRGGAFSETQYF. CDR3 nucleotide sequence: TGTGCCAGCAGAGGGGGGGCCTTTAGCGAGACCCAGTACTTC. V is TRBV6-5 and J is TRBJ2-5; tentatively, D is TRBD2 (7 bases). CDR1 and CDR2 (germline): MNHEY, SVGAGI. Trimming shortened V by 6 bases and J by 5 bases, and 16 bases separated the two germline ends. The CDR3 contains 14 residues.